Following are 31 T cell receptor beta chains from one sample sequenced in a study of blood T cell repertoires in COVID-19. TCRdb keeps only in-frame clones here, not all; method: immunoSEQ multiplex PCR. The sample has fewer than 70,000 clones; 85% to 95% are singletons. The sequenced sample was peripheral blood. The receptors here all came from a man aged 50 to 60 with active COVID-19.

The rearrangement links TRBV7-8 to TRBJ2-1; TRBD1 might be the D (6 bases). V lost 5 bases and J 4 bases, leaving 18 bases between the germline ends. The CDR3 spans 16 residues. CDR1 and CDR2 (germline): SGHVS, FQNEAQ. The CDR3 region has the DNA TGTGCCAGCAGCCGTAGCCGGGACACCGGGTACAATGAGCAGTTCTTC. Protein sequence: CASSRSRDTGYNEQFF.

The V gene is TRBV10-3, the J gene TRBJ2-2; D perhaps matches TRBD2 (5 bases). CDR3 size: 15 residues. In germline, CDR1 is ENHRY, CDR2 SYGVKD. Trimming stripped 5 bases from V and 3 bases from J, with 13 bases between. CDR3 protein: CAISPRSLDTGELFF. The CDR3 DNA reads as TGTGCCATCAGTCCCCGATCACTAGACACCGGGGAGCTGTTTTTT.

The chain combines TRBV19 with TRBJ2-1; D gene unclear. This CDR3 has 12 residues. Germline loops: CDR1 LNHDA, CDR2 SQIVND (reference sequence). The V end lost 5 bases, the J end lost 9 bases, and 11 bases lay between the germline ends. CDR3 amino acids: CASSAQPGEQFF. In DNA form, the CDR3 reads TGTGCCAGTAGTGCCCAACCAGGTGAGCAGTTCTTC.

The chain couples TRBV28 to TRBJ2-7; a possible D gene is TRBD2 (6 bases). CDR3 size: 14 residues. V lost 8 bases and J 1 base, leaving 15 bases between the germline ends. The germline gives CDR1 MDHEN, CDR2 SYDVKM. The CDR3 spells CASLGGGVSYEQYF. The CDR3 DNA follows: TGTGCCAGCCTAGGAGGAGGGGTTTCCTACGAGCAGTACTTC.

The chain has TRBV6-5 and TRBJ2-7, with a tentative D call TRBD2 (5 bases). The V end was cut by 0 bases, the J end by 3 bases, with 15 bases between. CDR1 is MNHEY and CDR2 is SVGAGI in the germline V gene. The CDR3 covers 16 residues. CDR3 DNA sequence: TGTGCCAGCAGTTACTCCACGGGGTCCAAGATCTACGAGCAGTACTTC. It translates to CASSYSTGSKIYEQYF.

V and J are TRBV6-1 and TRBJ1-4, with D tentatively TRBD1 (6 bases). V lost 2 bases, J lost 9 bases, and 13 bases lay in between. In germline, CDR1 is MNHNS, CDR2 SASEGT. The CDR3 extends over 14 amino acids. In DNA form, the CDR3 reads TGTGCCAGCAGTGAATATAGGACAGATCAAAAACTGTTTTTT. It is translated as CASSEYRTDQKLFF.

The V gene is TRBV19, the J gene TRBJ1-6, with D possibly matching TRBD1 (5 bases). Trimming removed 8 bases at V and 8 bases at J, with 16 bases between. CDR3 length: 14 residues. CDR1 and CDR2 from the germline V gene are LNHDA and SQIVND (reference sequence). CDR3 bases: TGTGCCAGTTCCAGGCAGGGTTTGGATTCACCCCTCCACTTT. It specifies CASSRQGLDSPLHF.

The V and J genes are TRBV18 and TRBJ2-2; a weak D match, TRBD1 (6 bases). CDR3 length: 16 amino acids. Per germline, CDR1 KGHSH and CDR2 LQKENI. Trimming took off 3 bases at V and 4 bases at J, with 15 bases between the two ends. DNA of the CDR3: TGTGCCAGCTCACCCGGCTGGGACACCTCCACCGGGGAGCTGTTTTTT. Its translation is CASSPGWDTSTGELFF. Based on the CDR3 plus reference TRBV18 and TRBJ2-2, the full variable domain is NAGVMQNPRHLVRRRGQEARLRCSPMKGHSHVYWYRQLPEEGLKFMVYLQKENIIDESGMPKERFSAEFPKEGPSILRIQQVVRGDSAAYFCASSPGWDTSTGELFFGEGSRLTVL.

The DNA of the CDR3 is TGTGCCAGCAGCACCGGGACTTTAATCCCGAACAATGAGCAGTTCTTC. This gives the protein CASSTGTLIPNNEQFF. The V call is TRBV9, the J call TRBJ2-1; D might be TRBD2 (6 bases). V gave up 4 bases and J gave up 5 bases, with 19 bases separating them. Germline CDR1 reads SGDLS; CDR2 reads YYNGEE. The CDR3 has 16 amino acids.

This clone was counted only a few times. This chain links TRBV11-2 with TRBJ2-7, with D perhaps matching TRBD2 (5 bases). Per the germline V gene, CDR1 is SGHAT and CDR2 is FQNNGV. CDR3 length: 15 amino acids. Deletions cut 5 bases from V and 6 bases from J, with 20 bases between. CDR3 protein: CASSEEASDTSEQYF. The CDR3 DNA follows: TGTGCCAGCAGCGAGGAGGCTTCGGATACGTCCGAGCAGTACTTC.

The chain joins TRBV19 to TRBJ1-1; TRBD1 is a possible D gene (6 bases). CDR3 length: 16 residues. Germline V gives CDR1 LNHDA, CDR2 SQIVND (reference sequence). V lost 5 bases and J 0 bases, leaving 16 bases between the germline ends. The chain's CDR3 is CASSWDTFTLNTEAFF. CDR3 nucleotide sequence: TGTGCCAGTAGTTGGGACACGTTCACCTTGAACACTGAAGCTTTCTTT.

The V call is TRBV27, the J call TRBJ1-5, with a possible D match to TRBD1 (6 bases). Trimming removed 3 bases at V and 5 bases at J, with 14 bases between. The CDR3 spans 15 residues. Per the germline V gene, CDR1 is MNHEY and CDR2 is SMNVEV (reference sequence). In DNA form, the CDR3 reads TGTGCCAGCAGTTTGCTCCGGGACAATGATCAGCCCCAGCATTTT. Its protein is CASSLLRDNDQPQHF.

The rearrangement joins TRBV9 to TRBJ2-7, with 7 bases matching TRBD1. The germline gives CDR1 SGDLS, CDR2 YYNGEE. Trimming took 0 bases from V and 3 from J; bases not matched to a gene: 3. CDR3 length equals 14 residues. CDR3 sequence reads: CASSVDGTDYEQYF. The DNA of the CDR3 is TGTGCCAGCAGCGTAGACGGGACAGACTACGAGCAGTACTTC.

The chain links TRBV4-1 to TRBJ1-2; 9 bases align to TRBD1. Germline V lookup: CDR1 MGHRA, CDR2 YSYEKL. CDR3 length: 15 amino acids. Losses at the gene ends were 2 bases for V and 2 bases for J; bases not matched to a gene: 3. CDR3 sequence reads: CASSQPTGGNYGYTF. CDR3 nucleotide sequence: TGCGCCAGCAGCCAACCAACAGGGGGCAACTATGGCTACACCTTC.

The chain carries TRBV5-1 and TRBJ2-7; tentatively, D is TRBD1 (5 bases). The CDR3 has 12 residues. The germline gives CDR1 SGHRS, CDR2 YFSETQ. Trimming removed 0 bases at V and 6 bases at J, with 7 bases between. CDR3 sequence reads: CASSLVQGEQYF. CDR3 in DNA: TGCGCCAGCAGCTTGGTCCAGGGCGAGCAGTACTTC.

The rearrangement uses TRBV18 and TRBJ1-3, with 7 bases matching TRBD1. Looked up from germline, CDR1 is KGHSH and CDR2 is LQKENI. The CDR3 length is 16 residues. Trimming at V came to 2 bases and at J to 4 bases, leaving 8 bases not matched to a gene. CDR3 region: CASSPYKTGLGNTIYF. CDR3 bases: TGTGCCAGCTCACCATACAAGACAGGGCTCGGAAACACCATATATTTT. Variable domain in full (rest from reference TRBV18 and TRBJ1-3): NAGVMQNPRHLVRRRGQEARLRCSPMKGHSHVYWYRQLPEEGLKFMVYLQKENIIDESGMPKERFSAEFPKEGPSILRIQQVVRGDSAAYFCASSPYKTGLGNTIYFGEGSWLTVV.

The CDR3 DNA reads TGCAGTGCTAGTCAGGTGGGAGGGCCGGGTGAGCAGTTCTTC. It translates to CSASQVGGPGEQFF. The rearrangement links TRBV20-1 to TRBJ2-1, with TRBD2 identical over 7 bases. This CDR3 has 14 residues. V was pared by 3 bases and J by 9 bases, with 11 bases of the junction left unmatched. Per germline, CDR1 DFQATT and CDR2 SNEGSKA (reference sequence).

CDR3 coding DNA: TGTGCCAGCAGCCAAACACCGGGACAGCACACCGGGGAGCTGTTTTTT. It is translated as CASSQTPGQHTGELFF. This chain joins TRBV4-2 and TRBJ2-2, with 7 nucleotides matching TRBD1. With V trimmed by 2 bases and J by 3 bases, 6 bases remained unmatched. This CDR3 spans 16 amino acids. Looked up from germline, CDR1 is LGHNA and CDR2 is YNFKEQ.

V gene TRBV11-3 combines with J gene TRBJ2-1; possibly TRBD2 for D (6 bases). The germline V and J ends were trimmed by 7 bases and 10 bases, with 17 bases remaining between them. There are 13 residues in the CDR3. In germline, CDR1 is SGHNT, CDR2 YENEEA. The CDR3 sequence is CASNRGERQEQFF. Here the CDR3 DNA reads TGTGCCAGCAACCGCGGGGAGAGACAGGAGCAGTTCTTC.

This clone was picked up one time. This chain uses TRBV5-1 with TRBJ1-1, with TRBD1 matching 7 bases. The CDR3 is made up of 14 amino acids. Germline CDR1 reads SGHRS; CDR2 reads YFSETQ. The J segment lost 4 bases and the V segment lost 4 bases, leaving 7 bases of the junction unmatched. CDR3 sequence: CASSDTGASTEAFF. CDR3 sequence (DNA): TGCGCCAGCAGCGACACAGGGGCGAGCACTGAAGCTTTCTTT.

CDR3 nucleotides: TGTGCCAGCAGCCATGGGGGGGCTTCCTACAATGAGCAGTTCTTC. As protein: CASSHGGASYNEQFF. The gene calls are TRBV11-2 and TRBJ2-1; D may be TRBD2 (7 bases). The CDR3 sequence is 15 residues long. V was trimmed by 5 bases and J by 1 base, leaving 12 bases between them. Looked up from germline, CDR1 is SGHAT and CDR2 is FQNNGV.

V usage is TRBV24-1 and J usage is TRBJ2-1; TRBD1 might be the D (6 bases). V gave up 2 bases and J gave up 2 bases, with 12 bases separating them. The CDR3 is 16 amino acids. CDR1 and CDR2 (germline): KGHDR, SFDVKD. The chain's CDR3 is CATSDYRTETYNEQFF. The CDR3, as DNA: TGTGCCACCAGTGATTATCGGACAGAAACCTACAATGAGCAGTTCTTC.

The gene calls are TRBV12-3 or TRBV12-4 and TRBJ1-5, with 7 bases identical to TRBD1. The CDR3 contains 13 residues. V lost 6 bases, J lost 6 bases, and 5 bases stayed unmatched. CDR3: CASSNSGGQPQHF. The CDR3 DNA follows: TGTGCCAGCAGCAACTCAGGGGGTCAGCCCCAGCATTTT.

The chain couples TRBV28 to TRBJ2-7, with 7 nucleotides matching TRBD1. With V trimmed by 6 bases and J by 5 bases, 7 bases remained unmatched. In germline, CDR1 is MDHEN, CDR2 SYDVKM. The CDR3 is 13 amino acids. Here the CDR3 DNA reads TGTGCCAGCAGACCCACAGGGGCCCACGAGCAGTACTTC. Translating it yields CASRPTGAHEQYF.

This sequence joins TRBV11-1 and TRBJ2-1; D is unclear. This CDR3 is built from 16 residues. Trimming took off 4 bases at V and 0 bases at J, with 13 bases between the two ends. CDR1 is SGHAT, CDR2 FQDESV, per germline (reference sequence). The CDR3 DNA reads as TGTGCCAGCAGCTCCGTGAGGCGGAGCTCCTACAATGAGCAGTTCTTC. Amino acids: CASSSVRRSSYNEQFF.

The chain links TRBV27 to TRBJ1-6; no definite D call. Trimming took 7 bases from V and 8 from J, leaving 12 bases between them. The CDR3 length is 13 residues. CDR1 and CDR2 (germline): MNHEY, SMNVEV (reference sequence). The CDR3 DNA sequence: TGTGCCAGCATGACCCAGGTCGATTCACCCCTCCACTTT. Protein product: CASMTQVDSPLHF.

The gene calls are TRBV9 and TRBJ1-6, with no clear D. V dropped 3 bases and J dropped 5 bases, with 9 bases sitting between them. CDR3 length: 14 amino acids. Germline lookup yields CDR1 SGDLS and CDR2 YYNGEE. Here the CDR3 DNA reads TGTGCCAGCAGCGCGGAGGTCAATAATTCACCCCTCCACTTT. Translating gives CASSAEVNNSPLHF.

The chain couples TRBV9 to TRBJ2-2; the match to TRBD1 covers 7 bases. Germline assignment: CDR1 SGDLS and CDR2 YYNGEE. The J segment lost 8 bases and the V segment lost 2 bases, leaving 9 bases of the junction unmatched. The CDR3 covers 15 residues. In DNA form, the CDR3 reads TGTGCCAGCAGCGTCGACAGGGCCTTAGTGGGGGAGCTGTTTTTT. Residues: CASSVDRALVGELFF.

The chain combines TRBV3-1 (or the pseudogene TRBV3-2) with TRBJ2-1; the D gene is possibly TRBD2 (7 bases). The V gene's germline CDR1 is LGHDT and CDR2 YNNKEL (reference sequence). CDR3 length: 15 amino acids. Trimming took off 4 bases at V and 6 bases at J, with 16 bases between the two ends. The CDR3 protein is CASSRAGAQLNEQFF. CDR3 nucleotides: TGTGCCAGCAGCCGCGCGGGGGCACAACTCAATGAGCAGTTCTTC.

The CDR3 DNA reads TGTGCCAGCGGGGGACAGGAAGCAAAGAACCCCTCCTACAATGAGCAGTTCTTC. This sequence encodes CASGGQEAKNPSYNEQFF. The chain links TRBV28 to TRBJ2-1; 8 bases align to TRBD1. The germline V gene has CDR1 MDHEN and CDR2 SYDVKM. This CDR3 spans 18 amino acids. V lost 8 bases to trimming and J lost 0 bases; unmatched junction nucleotides: 15.

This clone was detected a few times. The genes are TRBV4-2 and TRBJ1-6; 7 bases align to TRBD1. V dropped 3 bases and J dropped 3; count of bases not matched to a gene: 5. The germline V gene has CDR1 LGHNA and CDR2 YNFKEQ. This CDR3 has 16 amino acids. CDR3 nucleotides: TGTGCCAGCAGCCAGTCCGACAGGGACTATAATTCACCCCTCCACTTT. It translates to CASSQSDRDYNSPLHF.